Listed below are T cell receptor beta chains from one sample, sequenced in a study of blood T cell repertoires in COVID-19. Using immunoSEQ multiplex PCR, the repertoire was profiled, and TCRdb retains in-frame clones only, with some absent. The data contain 160,000 or so clones, 65% to 85% of them seen just once; the ten biggest clones take up approximately 15%. Sequencing was done on a sample of peripheral blood. The receptors here all came from a woman over 75 with acute or convalescent COVID-19. Both conserved end residues are part of each CDR3. Each record gives: D gene, clone size, V gene, J gene, CDR3 DNA, CDR3 protein. The D gene is left open where the match is weak. Rows give clone size only sometimes, using once, few, many, or a class for an expanded clone.

D: .
size: .
V: TRBV7-9
J: TRBJ1-1
DNA: TGTGCCAGCAGCTTAGGCACAGTGTACACTGAAGCTTTCTTT
CDR3: CASSLGTVYTEAFF

D: TRBD1
size: .
V: TRBV6-5
J: TRBJ2-7
DNA: TGTGCCAGCAAACTGGCCAGGGGGTACGAGCAGTACTTC
CDR3: CASKLARGYEQYF

D: .
size: .
V: TRBV19
J: TRBJ1-4
DNA: TGTGCCAGTACCCGGAGCGGGGTTGGTGATGAAAAACTGTTTTTT
CDR3: CASTRSGVGDEKLFF

D: TRBD1
size: .
V: TRBV6-5
J: TRBJ1-4
DNA: TGTGCCAGCAGAGCCGGGACAGTGGGAGGTGAAAAACTGTTTTTT
CDR3: CASRAGTVGGEKLFF

D: .
size: .
V: TRBV6-5
J: TRBJ2-6
DNA: TGTGCCAGCTATGGGGGGAGCTCTGGGGCCAACGTCCTGACTTTC
CDR3: CASYGGSSGANVLTF

D: TRBD1
size: .
V: TRBV7-9
J: TRBJ2-1
DNA: TGTGCCAGCAGCTTGACAGGGAGCTCCTACAATGAGCAGTTCTTC
CDR3: CASSLTGSSYNEQFF

D: TRBD2
size: few
V: TRBV7-8
J: TRBJ2-1
DNA: TGTGCCAGCAGCTTACTAGAAGCGAGCGGGAGGGGAAATGAGCAGTTCTTC
CDR3: CASSLLEASGRGNEQFF

D: .
size: .
V: TRBV28
J: TRBJ2-6
DNA: TGTGCCAGCAGTTTGCGGGGTTCTGGGGCCAACGTCCTGACTTTC
CDR3: CASSLRGSGANVLTF

D: TRBD2
size: .
V: TRBV7-6
J: TRBJ2-1
DNA: TGTGCCAGCAGTAAAAGGGGACTAGCGGGAGGAGGGAATGAGCAGTTCTTC
CDR3: CASSKRGLAGGGNEQFF

D: .
size: .
V: TRBV10-1
J: TRBJ2-7
DNA: TGCGCCAGCAGTGAGCAGGGCACCTACGAGCAGTACTTC
CDR3: CASSEQGTYEQYF

D: TRBD1
size: .
V: TRBV28
J: TRBJ1-1
DNA: TGTGCCAGCAGTCAACCAACAGGGGGCGGCACTGAAGCTTTCTTT
CDR3: CASSQPTGGGTEAFF

D: TRBD1
size: .
V: TRBV27
J: TRBJ1-6
DNA: TGTGCCAGCAGTAACACGAACAGGGGGCATAATTCACCCCTCCACTTT
CDR3: CASSNTNRGHNSPLHF

D: .
size: .
V: TRBV11-2
J: TRBJ1-5
DNA: TGTGCCAGCGCGGGGGAGGGTGGAAATCAGCCCCAGCATTTT
CDR3: CASAGEGGNQPQHF

D: TRBD1
size: .
V: TRBV2
J: TRBJ2-4
DNA: TGTGCCAGCAGGTGGGCAGGGGGCAAAAACATTCAGTACTTC
CDR3: CASRWAGGKNIQYF

D: TRBD2
size: .
V: TRBV11-2
J: TRBJ2-1
DNA: TGTGCCAGCAGCTTAGAGGGTCTGGAGCGGGGTTTCTTC
CDR3: CASSLEGLERGFF

D: .
size: .
V: TRBV6-5
J: TRBJ1-5
DNA: TGTGCCAGCAGAAGAGTTAGCAATCAGCCCCAGCATTTT
CDR3: CASRRVSNQPQHF

D: TRBD1
size: few
V: TRBV6-6
J: TRBJ2-7
DNA: TGTGCCAGCAGCTACCGGGGACAGGGCTACGAGCAGTACTTC
CDR3: CASSYRGQGYEQYF

D: TRBD1
size: few
V: TRBV11-2
J: TRBJ1-1
DNA: TGTGCCAGCAGCTGGGGGACTGGGACAGCTGAAGCTTTCTTT
CDR3: CASSWGTGTAEAFF

D: .
size: .
V: TRBV6-1
J: TRBJ1-6
DNA: TGTGCCAGCAGTGAAGCCCAGGGACAACGCCGCTATAATTCACCCCTCCACTTT
CDR3: CASSEAQGQRRYNSPLHF

D: TRBD2
size: .
V: TRBV18
J: TRBJ2-1
DNA: TGTGCCAGCTCACCACCTCTAGCGGGGGGGGTGGATGAGCAGTTCTTC
CDR3: CASSPPLAGGVDEQFF

D: .
size: .
V: TRBV18
J: TRBJ1-1
DNA: TGTGCCAGCTCACCGATAACGGGGATGAACACTGAAGCTTTCTTT
CDR3: CASSPITGMNTEAFF

D: TRBD2
size: many
V: TRBV27
J: TRBJ2-7
DNA: TGTGCCAGCAGTCCATTCGGGACTAATCCGGGAGAGCAGTACTTC
CDR3: CASSPFGTNPGEQYF

D: .
size: .
V: TRBV7-9
J: TRBJ1-1
DNA: TGTGCCAGCAGCTTCATAGCTCCCGGGGTGAAAGCTTTCTTT
CDR3: CASSFIAPGVKAFF

D: TRBD2
size: .
V: TRBV10-1
J: TRBJ2-7
DNA: TGCGCCAGCAGTGAGGGACTAGCGGGGTACGAGCAGTACTTC
CDR3: CASSEGLAGYEQYF

D: TRBD1
size: .
V: TRBV30
J: TRBJ1-5
DNA: TGTGCCTGGGCCTCGGGACAGAATCAGCCCCAGCATTTT
CDR3: CAWASGQNQPQHF

D: TRBD2
size: .
V: TRBV14
J: TRBJ2-7
DNA: TGTGCCAGCAGCCCGGGGGGGACCCGCGCCCACGAGCAGTACTTC
CDR3: CASSPGGTRAHEQYF

D: TRBD1
size: .
V: TRBV4-1
J: TRBJ2-7
DNA: TGCGCCAGCAGCTCGACAGGGTTTCAGGACGAGCAGTACTTC
CDR3: CASSSTGFQDEQYF

D: .
size: .
V: TRBV4-1
J: TRBJ2-3
DNA: TGCGCCAGCAGACGCAATTTAGGGGGAGATACGCAGTATTTT
CDR3: CASRRNLGGDTQYF

D: .
size: .
V: TRBV19
J: TRBJ2-7
DNA: TGTGCCAGTAGTGCCGCGGGACTTCCCCCCTACGAGCAGTACTTC
CDR3: CASSAAGLPPYEQYF

D: TRBD1
size: once
V: TRBV6-5
J: TRBJ2-3
DNA: TGTGCCAGCAGTTACAAGGGGGCGGTTACGCAGTATTTT
CDR3: CASSYKGAVTQYF

D: TRBD1
size: .
V: TRBV2
J: TRBJ1-1
DNA: TGTGCCAGCAGTTGGACAGGGGGCTTTACTGAAGCTTTCTTT
CDR3: CASSWTGGFTEAFF

D: .
size: .
V: TRBV12-3/TRBV12-4
J: TRBJ2-5
DNA: TGTGCCAGCACCTCCAGTCCCCAAGAGACCCAGTACTTC
CDR3: CASTSSPQETQYF

D: TRBD2
size: .
V: TRBV3-1/TRBV3-2
J: TRBJ2-3
DNA: TGTGCCAGCAGCCAAGGGACTAGGTCGACAGATACGCAGTATTTT
CDR3: CASSQGTRSTDTQYF

D: .
size: .
V: TRBV3-1/TRBV3-2
J: TRBJ1-2
DNA: TGTGCCAGCAGCCAAGGCCGCGGTAACTATGGCTACACCTTC
CDR3: CASSQGRGNYGYTF

D: .
size: few
V: TRBV5-1
J: TRBJ1-2
DNA: TGCGCCAGCACCTCCAGGGGACACCGGGCCGATAATGGCTACACCTTC
CDR3: CASTSRGHRADNGYTF

D: .
size: .
V: TRBV5-1
J: TRBJ1-2
DNA: TGCGCCACTTCGGTGGGAGATACTAACTATGGCTACACCTTC
CDR3: CATSVGDTNYGYTF

D: .
size: .
V: TRBV6-1
J: TRBJ2-7
DNA: TGTGCCAGCAGTGAAAGGCCAAGGCGGGTAGGCTACGAGCAGTACTTC
CDR3: CASSERPRRVGYEQYF

D: .
size: .
V: TRBV6-5
J: TRBJ1-2
DNA: TGTGCCAGCAGTTACGGCTTCAGGTGGTCTAACTATGGCTACACCTTC
CDR3: CASSYGFRWSNYGYTF

D: TRBD1
size: .
V: TRBV2
J: TRBJ1-1
DNA: TGTGCCAGCAGTGTACAGGGGGGAAACACTGAAGCTTTCTTT
CDR3: CASSVQGGNTEAFF